The source of this T cell receptor (beta chain) is a study of cytomegalovirus exposure and HLA in healthy donors. Points from the study as a whole: Indistinguishable V segments such as TRBV6-2 and TRBV6-3 were excluded. Equally common other TCR beta chains were less clonally expanded than HLA-associated ones, a later analysis found. Earlier analysis yielded a pattern in which most TCR beta V segments were productive about 87% or about 30% of the time. Across donors, presence/absence analyses took sequencing depth to be roughly uniform.

A note on this clone: The antigen remains unidentified. A read error is the likely source, as a far larger clone sits one nucleotide away.

Vbeta (60) and Jbeta (13) primers were used in the PCR. Generated by immunoSEQ multiplex PCR, the TCRdb table keeps only in-frame clones and is missing some. The sample shows roughly 92,000 clones, about four fifths of them seen only once. From germline, CDR1 is SGHAT and CDR2 FQNNGV. Trimming removed 3 bases from V and 10 bases from J, with 9 bases in between. This CDR3 has 11 residues. The TCR originated in a man aged 45 to 65 in good health and CMV-seropositive. The chain joins TRBV11-2 to TRBJ1-1; D not certain. The sequenced sample was PBMCs. CDR3 bases: TGTGCCAGCAGCTTGAACGGAGGAGCTTTCTTT. Translating it yields CASSLNGGAFF.